Below are 4 T cell receptor beta chains sequenced from a single sample in a study of blood T cells in healthy people across ages. The authors ran a second PCR of roughly 6 to 12 cycles using a sample-barcoded 5' primer and a J-beta primer mix. A single record per CDR3 protein comes from TCRdb applying MiXCR to the 5' RACE reads. The table lists approximately 800,000 distinct CDR3 sequences, roughly 25% of them singletons. These data also formed part of another study, on T cells of mothers and their children.

Sequencing used blood. The receptor source for this set is a boy aged 10-17 years in good health.

The chain links TRBV5-1 to TRBJ2-5, with D possibly being TRBD1 (7 bases). V dropped 4 bases and J dropped 5 bases, with 18 bases sitting between them. The germline CDR1 and CDR2 sequences are SGHRS and YFSETQ. This CDR3 is built from 15 residues. This CDR3 reads CASSGRQGGPETQYF. The CDR3 coding sequence is TGCGCCAGCAGCGGGCGACAGGGAGGTCCCGAGACCCAGTACTTC.

This clonotype has at least ten counts. The chain links TRBV9 to TRBJ2-6, with D possibly being TRBD2 (5 bases). Germline CDR1 SGDLS, CDR2 YYNGEE. The CDR3 length is 13 residues. Trimming cost V 4 bases and J 12 bases, with 14 bases left between them. CDR3 bases: TGTGCCAGCAGCTCCCGGACGGGGAGCGTCCTGACTTTC. Translation gives CASSSRTGSVLTF.

This clonotype was observed a few times. The genes are TRBV28 and TRBJ2-1; 7 nucleotides align to TRBD1. The CDR3 consists of 15 residues. Looked up from germline, CDR1 is MDHEN and CDR2 is SYDVKM. Trimming took 3 bases from V and 1 from J; bases not matched to a gene: 3. This CDR3 is CASSFSGQSYNEQFF. Written as DNA, the CDR3 is TGTGCCAGCAGTTTTTCGGGACAGTCCTACAATGAGCAGTTCTTC.

This clonotype was counted once. V is TRBV7-2 and J is TRBJ1-5, with 10 bases lining up with TRBD1. The V segment lost 5 bases and the J segment 6 bases; nucleotides outside the gene matches: 7. Germline-derived CDR1 and CDR2 are SGHTA and FQGNSA. This CDR3 is 15 amino acids long. The CDR3 here is CASSLGTGDVQPQHF. DNA for the CDR3: TGTGCCAGCAGCCTCGGGACAGGGGACGTTCAGCCCCAGCATTTT.